The table lists the clone carrying this T cell receptor (beta chain) with a few counts. These data belong to a study of T cell responses to AZD1222 COVID-19 vaccine. Trimming removed 1 base at V and 3 bases at J, with 19 bases between. CDR1 LGHDT and CDR2 YNNKEL come from the germline V gene (reference sequence). This CDR3 has 17 amino acids. Assay: immunoSEQ multiplex PCR; the TCRdb copy retains only in-frame clones and omits some. The sample contains over 120,000 clones, more than 70% of which appear only once. This receptor was taken from an adult who received the AZD1222 COVID-19 vaccine. The source was peripheral blood, collected 28 days after the second AZD1222 dose. The V gene is TRBV3-1 (or the pseudogene TRBV3-2), the J gene TRBJ2-7; D is unresolved. CDR3 DNA: TGTGCCAGCAGCCAAGCTGTAGAAGGTAGGGCTAACTACGAGCAGTACTTC. Translating it yields CASSQAVEGRANYEQYF.